The 18 T cell receptor beta chains reported below all come from one sample, sequenced in a study of shared clonotypes between healthy human individuals. Libraries were prepared by immunoSEQ multiplex PCR; TCRdb keeps only in-frame clonotypes and omits some of them. Of more than 1 million clones in the sample, around 78% were seen once. Sequencing used memory CD4+ T cells from PBMCs. Sample subset: CD45RA-negative fraction. These receptors all stem from a man between 18 and 35 years old in good health. Some clones in this sample may be carry-over from other donors' samples.

CDR3 DNA: TGTGCCAGCAGTGCCCAGCGGGAAAATGAGCAGTTCTTC. Translation gives CASSAQRENEQFF. J is TRBJ2-1 and V is TRBV2; 7 nucleotides match TRBD2. After removal of 4 bases from V and 7 bases from J, the junction contained 4 bases not matched to a gene. Germline CDR1 is SNHLY and CDR2 is FYNNEI. This CDR3 region has 13 residues.

CDR3 in amino acids: CASSLTSGGETQYF. The CDR3 coding sequence is TGTGCCAGCAGCCTTACGAGCGGGGGTGAGACCCAGTACTTC. This chain joins TRBV7-9 and TRBJ2-5; 8 nucleotides line up with TRBD2. The CDR3 consists of 14 residues. Looked up from germline, CDR1 is SEHNR and CDR2 is FQNEAQ (reference sequence). Trimming cost V 5 bases and J 5 bases; bases outside gene matches: 7.

V usage is TRBV6-6 and J usage is TRBJ2-3; the D gene is possibly TRBD2 (5 bases). CDR1 is MNHNY, CDR2 SVGAGI, per germline (reference sequence). Trimming stripped 0 bases from V and 4 bases from J, with 14 bases between. There are 16 residues in the CDR3. CDR3 in DNA: TGTGCCAGCAGTTACTCTGAGGGAGACGTTTCAGATACGCAGTATTTT. This encodes CASSYSEGDVSDTQYF.

V gene TRBV4-2 combines with J gene TRBJ1-2; D gene ambiguous. The length of the CDR3 is 17 residues. Germline V gene data show CDR1 as LGHNA and CDR2 as YNFKEQ. Between the trimmed V and J ends, which lost 0 bases and 5 bases, there was a span of 19 bases. As DNA, the CDR3 is TGTGCCAGCAGCCAAGATGTGGGCGGAAGCGTTGTTTATGGCTACACCTTC. Residues: CASSQDVGGSVVYGYTF.

The chain employs TRBV6-6 and TRBJ1-4; D gene ambiguous. V dropped 4 bases and J dropped 2 bases, with 8 bases sitting between them. Germline V gene sequence: CDR1 MNHNY, CDR2 SVGAGI (reference sequence). The CDR3 is 14 amino acids. The CDR3 bases are TGTGCCAGCAGTTCCGGGAAGACTAATGAAAAACTGTTTTTT. This sequence encodes CASSSGKTNEKLFF.

V gene TRBV5-3 combines with J gene TRBJ2-5, with TRBD2 matching 7 bases. TRBV5-3 is an ORF; its function is uncertain. V trimming: 2 bases; J trimming: 2 bases; junction bases outside the gene matches: 3. This CDR3 comprises 14 residues. CDR3 sequence: CARSFREAQETQYF. DNA of the CDR3: TGTGCCAGAAGCTTCCGGGAGGCGCAAGAGACCCAGTACTTC.

Concerning this clone: Mismatch with germline at one junction end may stem from a read error. The CDR3 spells CASSRGSTLALF. DNA for the CDR3: TGTGCCAGCAGTCGCGGTAGCACACTAGCCCTTTTT. This chain uses TRBV28 with TRBJ2-3; a weak D match, TRBD2 (6 bases). CDR3 length: 12 residues. Per germline, CDR1 MDHEN and CDR2 SYDVKM.

The chain carries TRBV7-2 and TRBJ1-1; D is possibly TRBD1 (5 bases). CDR1 is SGHTA, CDR2 FQGNSA, per germline. V gave up 5 bases and J gave up 0 bases, with 13 bases separating them. The CDR3 runs 15 residues. The CDR3 sequence is CASSPGTGMNTEAFF. CDR3 in DNA: TGTGCCAGCAGCCCCGGGACGGGAATGAACACTGAAGCTTTCTTT.

In its sample, this clone was seen many times. The chain couples TRBV2 to TRBJ2-5; 8 bases map to TRBD1. Germline loops: CDR1 SNHLY, CDR2 FYNNEI. The CDR3 loop spans 13 amino acids. The junction had 2 bases not matched to a gene; V was cut back by 8 bases and J by 0 bases. The CDR3 reads CASGQGNQETQYF. The CDR3 DNA reads TGTGCCAGCGGACAGGGAAACCAAGAGACCCAGTACTTC.

The rearrangement links TRBV7-2 to TRBJ2-1; D not certain. The germline CDR1 and CDR2 sequences are SGHTA and FQGNSA. The CDR3 has 16 amino acids. Trimming took 1 base from V and 7 from J, leaving 17 bases between them. CDR3 DNA sequence: TGTGCCAGCAGCTTAGGCTCAGGTGCGTTCGGGAATGAGCAGTTCTTC. It specifies CASSLGSGAFGNEQFF.

V gene TRBV6-5 combines with J gene TRBJ2-1, with 11 bases aligning to TRBD2. There are 16 residues in the CDR3. From germline, CDR1 is MNHEY and CDR2 SVGAGI. After removal of 0 bases from V and 6 bases from J, the junction contained 4 bases not matched to a gene. DNA of the CDR3: TGTGCCAGCAGTTACTCGGGTAGCGGGAGGGCCAATGAGCAGTTCTTC. Translated, it gives CASSYSGSGRANEQFF.

The V and J genes are TRBV7-8 and TRBJ2-1; no reliable D call. CDR1 and CDR2 (germline): SGHVS, FQNEAQ. V was trimmed by 5 bases and J by 5 bases, leaving 7 bases between them. The CDR3 is 12 residues long. CDR3 sequence reads: CASSSRNNEQFF. In DNA form, the CDR3 reads TGTGCCAGCAGCAGCAGAAACAATGAGCAGTTCTTC.

This clone was observed a handful of times. The J gene is TRBJ1-3, the V gene TRBV28; unclear D gene. This CDR3 comprises 13 residues. Trimming shortened V by 3 bases and J by 4 bases, and 7 bases separated the two germline ends. Germline CDR1 reads MDHEN; CDR2 reads SYDVKM. The CDR3, as DNA: TGTGCCAGCAGTTTGGCGGACGGAAACACCATATATTTT. This gives the protein CASSLADGNTIYF.

This clone has just one count. Other DNA sequences in this sample translate to the same CDR3. This chain links TRBV7-9 with TRBJ2-1, with D possibly TRBD1 on 5 matching bases. Per the germline V gene, CDR1 is SEHNR and CDR2 is FQNEAQ (reference sequence). V was trimmed by 1 base and J by 5 bases, leaving 12 bases between them. The CDR3 has 15 amino acids. CDR3 residues: CASSLGGRGNNEQFF. CDR3 DNA: TGTGCCAGCAGCTTAGGAGGTAGGGGAAACAATGAGCAGTTCTTC.

V gene TRBV11-3 combines with J gene TRBJ2-7, with 14 bases lining up with TRBD2. There are 16 residues in the CDR3. Trimming at V came to 5 bases and at J to 3 bases, leaving 6 bases not matched to a gene. CDR1 and CDR2 from the germline V gene are SGHNT and YENEEA. The DNA of the CDR3 is TGTGCCAGCAGCGGCCTCGGGACTAGCGGGAGCTACGAGCAGTACTTC. This encodes CASSGLGTSGSYEQYF.

CDR3 sequence (DNA): TGTGCCAGCAGCTTAGATCCCCGACAGGGTCAGGGTACGCAGTATTTT. Translating gives CASSLDPRQGQGTQYF. The chain joins TRBV11-2 to TRBJ2-3, with 7 nucleotides matching TRBD1. Per the germline V gene, CDR1 is SGHAT and CDR2 is FQNNGV. The CDR3 has 16 amino acids. Unmatched junction bases numbered 11, after V lost 0 bases and J lost 8 bases.

V and J are TRBV27 and TRBJ2-1, with no clear D. V was trimmed by 5 bases and J by 8 bases, leaving 13 bases between them. The germline V gene has CDR1 MNHEY and CDR2 SMNVEV (reference sequence). CDR3 length: 13 residues. CDR3 in amino acids: CASSPQVPHEQFF. The CDR3 region has the DNA TGTGCCAGCAGTCCCCAGGTCCCTCATGAGCAGTTCTTC.

Of note for this clone: Other nucleotide sequences in the sample specify the same CDR3. This chain connects TRBV5-1 to TRBJ2-5; D is undetermined. CDR3 size: 12 residues. In germline, CDR1 is SGHRS, CDR2 YFSETQ. V dropped 0 bases and J dropped 5 bases, with 5 bases sitting between them. CDR3 amino acids: CASSLVDETQYF. The CDR3 DNA follows: TGCGCCAGCAGCTTGGTAGACGAGACCCAGTACTTC.